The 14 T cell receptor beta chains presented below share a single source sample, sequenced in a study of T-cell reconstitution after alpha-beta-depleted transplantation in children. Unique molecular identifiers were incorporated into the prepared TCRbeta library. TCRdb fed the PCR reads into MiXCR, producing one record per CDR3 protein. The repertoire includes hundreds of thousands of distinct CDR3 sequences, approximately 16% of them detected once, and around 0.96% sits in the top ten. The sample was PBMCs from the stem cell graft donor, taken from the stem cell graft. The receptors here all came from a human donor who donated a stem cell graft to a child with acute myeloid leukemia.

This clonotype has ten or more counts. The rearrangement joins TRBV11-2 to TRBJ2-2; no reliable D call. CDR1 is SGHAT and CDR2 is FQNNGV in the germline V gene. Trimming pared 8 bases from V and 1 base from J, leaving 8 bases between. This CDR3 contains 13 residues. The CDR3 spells CASEDGNTGELFF. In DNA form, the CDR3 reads TGTGCCAGCGAGGACGGGAACACCGGGGAGCTGTTTTTT.

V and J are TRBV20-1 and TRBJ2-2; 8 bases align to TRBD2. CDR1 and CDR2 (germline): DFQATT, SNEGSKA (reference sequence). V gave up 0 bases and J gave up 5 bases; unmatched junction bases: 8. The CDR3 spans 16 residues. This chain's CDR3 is CSARDIPGGQTGELFF. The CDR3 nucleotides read TGCAGTGCTAGAGACATTCCGGGGGGGCAAACCGGGGAGCTGTTTTTT.

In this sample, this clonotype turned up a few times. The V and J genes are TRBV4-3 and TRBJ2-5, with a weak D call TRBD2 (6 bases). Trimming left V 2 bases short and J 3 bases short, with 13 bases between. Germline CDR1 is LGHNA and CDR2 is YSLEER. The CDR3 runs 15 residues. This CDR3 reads CASSQLPGLKETQYF. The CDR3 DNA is TGCGCCAGCAGCCAATTACCGGGACTCAAAGAGACCCAGTACTTC.

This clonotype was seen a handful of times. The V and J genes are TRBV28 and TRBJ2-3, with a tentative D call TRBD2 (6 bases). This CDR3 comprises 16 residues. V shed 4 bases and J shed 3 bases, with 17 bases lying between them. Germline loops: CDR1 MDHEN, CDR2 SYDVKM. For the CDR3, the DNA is TGTGCCAGCAGTTACCGGGGGTCAGGAGCGACAGATACGCAGTATTTT. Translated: CASSYRGSGATDTQYF.

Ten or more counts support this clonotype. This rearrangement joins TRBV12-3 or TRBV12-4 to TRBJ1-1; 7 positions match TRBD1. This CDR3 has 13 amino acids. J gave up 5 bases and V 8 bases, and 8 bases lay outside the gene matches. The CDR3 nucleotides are TGTGCCAGCGTTGAGACAGGGAGGACTGAAGCTTTCTTT. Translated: CASVETGRTEAFF.

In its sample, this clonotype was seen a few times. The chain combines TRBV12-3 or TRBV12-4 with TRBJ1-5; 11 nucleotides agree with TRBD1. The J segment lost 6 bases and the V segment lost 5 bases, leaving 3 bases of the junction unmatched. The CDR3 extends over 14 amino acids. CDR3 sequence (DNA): TGTGCCAGCAGTGGACAGGGGGCCAGTCAGCCCCAGCATTTT. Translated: CASSGQGASQPQHF.

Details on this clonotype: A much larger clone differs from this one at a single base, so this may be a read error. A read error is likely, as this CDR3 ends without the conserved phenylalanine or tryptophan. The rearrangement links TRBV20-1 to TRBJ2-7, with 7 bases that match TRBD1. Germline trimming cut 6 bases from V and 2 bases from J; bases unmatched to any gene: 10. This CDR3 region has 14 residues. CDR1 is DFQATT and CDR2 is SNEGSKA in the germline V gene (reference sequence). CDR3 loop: CSALRQGSAYEQYL. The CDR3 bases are TGCAGTGCCCTCAGACAGGGCTCAGCCTACGAGCAGTACCTC.

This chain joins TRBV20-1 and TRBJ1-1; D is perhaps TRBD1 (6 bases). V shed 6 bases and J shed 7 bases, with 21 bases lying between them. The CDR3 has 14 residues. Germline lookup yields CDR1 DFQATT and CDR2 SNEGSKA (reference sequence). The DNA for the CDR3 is TGCAGTGCGACCCCGGACAGTCGGTACCTTGAAGCTTTCTTT. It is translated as CSATPDSRYLEAFF.

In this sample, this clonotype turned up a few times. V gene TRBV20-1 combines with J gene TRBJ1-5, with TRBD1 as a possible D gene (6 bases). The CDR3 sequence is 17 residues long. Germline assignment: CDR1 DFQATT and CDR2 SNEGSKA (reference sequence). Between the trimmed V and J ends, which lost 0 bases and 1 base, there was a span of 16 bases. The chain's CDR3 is CSARDQERGISNQPQHF. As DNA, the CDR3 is TGCAGTGCTAGAGATCAGGAGAGGGGGATAAGCAATCAGCCCCAGCATTTT.

The CDR3 is CASSVGLSQGEQFF. DNA for the CDR3: TGCGCCAGCAGCGTAGGGCTGTCGCAGGGTGAGCAGTTCTTC. This chain connects TRBV4-3 to TRBJ2-1, with a tentative D call TRBD1 (5 bases). The V gene's germline CDR1 is LGHNA and CDR2 YSLEER. Trimming took 5 bases from V and 9 from J, leaving 17 bases between them. CDR3 size: 14 residues.

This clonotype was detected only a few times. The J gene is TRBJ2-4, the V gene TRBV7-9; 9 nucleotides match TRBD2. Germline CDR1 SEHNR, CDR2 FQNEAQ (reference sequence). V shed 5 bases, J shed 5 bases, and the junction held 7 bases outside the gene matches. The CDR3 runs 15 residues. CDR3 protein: CASSPPGGRENIQYF. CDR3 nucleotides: TGTGCCAGCAGCCCCCCTGGCGGGAGGGAAAACATTCAGTACTTC.

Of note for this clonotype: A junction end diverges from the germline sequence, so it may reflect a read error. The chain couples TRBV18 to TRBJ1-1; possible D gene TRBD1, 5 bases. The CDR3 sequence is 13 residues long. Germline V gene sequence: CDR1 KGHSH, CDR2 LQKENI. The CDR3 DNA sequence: TGTGGCAGCTCAGCCTCCGGGGCAAACGAAGCTTTCTTT. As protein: CGSSASGANEAFF. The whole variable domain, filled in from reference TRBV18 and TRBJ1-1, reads NAGVMQNPRHLVRRRGQEARLRCSPMKGHSHVYWYRQLPEEGLKFMVYLQKENIIDESGMPKERFSAEFPKEGPSILRIQQVVRGDSAAYFCGSSASGANEAFFGQGTRLTVV.

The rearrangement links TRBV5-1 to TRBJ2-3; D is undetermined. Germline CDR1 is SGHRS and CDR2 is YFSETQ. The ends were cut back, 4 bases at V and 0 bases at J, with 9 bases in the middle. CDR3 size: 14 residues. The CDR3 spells CASSVGSSTDTQYF. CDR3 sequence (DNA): TGCGCCAGCAGCGTGGGATCTAGCACAGATACGCAGTATTTT.

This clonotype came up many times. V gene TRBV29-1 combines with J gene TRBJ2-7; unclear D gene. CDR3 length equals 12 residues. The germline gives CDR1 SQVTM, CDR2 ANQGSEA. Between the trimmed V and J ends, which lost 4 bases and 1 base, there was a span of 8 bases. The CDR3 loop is CSVAWYSYEQYV. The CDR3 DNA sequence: TGCAGCGTTGCATGGTATTCCTACGAGCAGTACGTC.